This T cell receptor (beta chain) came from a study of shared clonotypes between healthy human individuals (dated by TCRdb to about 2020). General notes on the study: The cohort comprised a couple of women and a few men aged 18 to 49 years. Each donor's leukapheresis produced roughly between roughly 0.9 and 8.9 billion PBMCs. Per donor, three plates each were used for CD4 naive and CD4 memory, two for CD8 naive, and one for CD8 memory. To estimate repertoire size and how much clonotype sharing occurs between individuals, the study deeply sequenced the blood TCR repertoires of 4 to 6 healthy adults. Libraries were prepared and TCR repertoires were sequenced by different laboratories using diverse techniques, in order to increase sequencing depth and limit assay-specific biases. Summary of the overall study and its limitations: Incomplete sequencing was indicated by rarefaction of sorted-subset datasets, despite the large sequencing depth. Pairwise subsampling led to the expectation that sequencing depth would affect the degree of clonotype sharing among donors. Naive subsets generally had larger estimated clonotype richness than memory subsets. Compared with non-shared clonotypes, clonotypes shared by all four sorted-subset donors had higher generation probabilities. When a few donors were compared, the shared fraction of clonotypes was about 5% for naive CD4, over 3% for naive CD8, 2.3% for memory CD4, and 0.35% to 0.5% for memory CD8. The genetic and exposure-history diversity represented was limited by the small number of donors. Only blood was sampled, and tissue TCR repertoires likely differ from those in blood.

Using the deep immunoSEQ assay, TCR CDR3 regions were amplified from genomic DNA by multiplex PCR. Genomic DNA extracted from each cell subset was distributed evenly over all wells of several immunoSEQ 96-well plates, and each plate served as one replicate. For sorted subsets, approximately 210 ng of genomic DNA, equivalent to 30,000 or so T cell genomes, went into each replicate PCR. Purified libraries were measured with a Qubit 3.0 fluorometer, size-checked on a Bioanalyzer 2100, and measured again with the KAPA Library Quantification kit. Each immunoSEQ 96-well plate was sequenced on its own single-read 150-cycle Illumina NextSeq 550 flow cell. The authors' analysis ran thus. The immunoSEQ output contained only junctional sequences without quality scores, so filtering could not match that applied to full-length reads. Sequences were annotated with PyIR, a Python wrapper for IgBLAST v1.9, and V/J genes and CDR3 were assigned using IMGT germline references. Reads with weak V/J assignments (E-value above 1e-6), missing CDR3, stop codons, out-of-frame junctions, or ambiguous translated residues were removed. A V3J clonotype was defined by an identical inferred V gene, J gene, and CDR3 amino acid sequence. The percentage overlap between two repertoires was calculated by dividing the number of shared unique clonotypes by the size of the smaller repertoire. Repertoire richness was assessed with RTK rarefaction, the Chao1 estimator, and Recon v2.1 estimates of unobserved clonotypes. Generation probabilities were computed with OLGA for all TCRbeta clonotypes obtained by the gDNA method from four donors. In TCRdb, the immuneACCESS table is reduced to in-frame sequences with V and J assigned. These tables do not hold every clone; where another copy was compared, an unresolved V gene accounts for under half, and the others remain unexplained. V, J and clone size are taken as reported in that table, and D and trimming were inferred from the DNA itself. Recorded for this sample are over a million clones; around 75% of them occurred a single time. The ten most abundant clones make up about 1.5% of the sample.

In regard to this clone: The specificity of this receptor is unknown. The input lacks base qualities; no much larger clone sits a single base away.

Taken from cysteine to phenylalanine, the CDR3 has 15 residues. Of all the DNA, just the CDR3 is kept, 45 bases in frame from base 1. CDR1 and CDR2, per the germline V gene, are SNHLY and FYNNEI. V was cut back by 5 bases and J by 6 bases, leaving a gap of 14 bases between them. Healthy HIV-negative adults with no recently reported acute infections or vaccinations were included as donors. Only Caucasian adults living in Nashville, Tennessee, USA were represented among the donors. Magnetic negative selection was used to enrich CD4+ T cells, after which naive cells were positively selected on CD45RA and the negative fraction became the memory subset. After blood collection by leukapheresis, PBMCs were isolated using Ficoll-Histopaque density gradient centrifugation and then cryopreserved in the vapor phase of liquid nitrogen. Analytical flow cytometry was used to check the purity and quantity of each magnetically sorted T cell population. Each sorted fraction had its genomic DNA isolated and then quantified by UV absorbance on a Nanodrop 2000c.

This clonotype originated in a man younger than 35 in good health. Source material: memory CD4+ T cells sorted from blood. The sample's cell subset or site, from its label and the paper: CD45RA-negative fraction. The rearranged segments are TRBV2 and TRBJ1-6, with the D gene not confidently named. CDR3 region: CASSYLGGGNSPLHF. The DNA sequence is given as TGTGCCAGCAGTTATCTGGGAGGAGGTAATTCACCCCTCCACTTT.